This T cell receptor (beta chain) was obtained from a study of T cells in Graves' hyperthyroidism and ophthalmopathy (dated by TCRdb to between 2018 and 2020). About the full investigation: Peripheral blood samples were taken at the time of initial diagnosis, prior to any treatment. To identify TCR V-J signatures that set the groups apart, the researchers used a discovery cohort of roughly 100 patients, made up of 43 with Graves' ophthalmopathy and about 55 with stable Graves' hyperthyroidism. Prospective prediction of ophthalmopathy was tested in an independent validation cohort consisting of fewer than 20 hyperthyroidism patients and some 16 patients who later progressed to ophthalmopathy. The 95 to 100 discovery patients were randomly divided into training and test sets at a 7:3 ratio. In six Graves' hyperthyroidism patients, the study also compared T-cell repertoires from thyroid tissue with T-cell repertoires from blood. Following sampling, methimazole starting at 30 mg daily was given to hyperthyroidism patients, and high-dose intravenous methylprednisolone was given to ophthalmopathy patients. TCR Vbeta CDR3 sequencing of roughly 140 peripheral blood samples (over 40 ophthalmopathy, under 80 hyperthyroidism and roughly 17 progressor patients) is reported in the paper.

The CDR3, from cysteine to phenylalanine, totals 17 residues. Of the read, only the CDR3 DNA is kept; its 51 bases are in frame from base 1. The germline V gene supplies CDR1 ENHRY and CDR2 SYGVKD. V is clipped by 7 bases and J by 6 bases, and the sequence between their germline boundaries is 25 bases long. This clonotype was seen ten or more times. Its antigen target is currently unknown. No clone much larger than this one lies a single base away; base qualities are absent. The TCR beta CDR3 regions were amplified from RNA transcripts. The TCR CDR3 was subjected to a first round of RT-PCR using the HTBI primer set and the Qiagen OneStep RT-PCR kit. Libraries were constructed in a second round of multiplex PCR, after which size selection and purification were performed. The libraries were sequenced on an Illumina HiSeq2000 using paired-end 100 bp reads. The published analysis was carried out like this. SOAPnuke was used to process the raw data, throwing out any read that contained adapters or uncalled bases, had a mean Phred below 15, or lacked an exact constant-primer or identifier match. High-quality paired reads were merged with COPE v1.2.5, and unique nucleotide sequences were defined as clonotypes. MiTCR v1.1 was used to align clonotypes to the IMGT TRBV, TRBD and TRBJ reference segments. Analysis was restricted to V-J combinations with a frequency above 0.0001, which covered approximately 99% of repertoires. A TCS score was defined as the ratio of F50 (clonal expansion) to E x V (chaos), with BLOSUM62-based TCRdist applied between CDR3 peptides within each V-J. Welch's t-statistics and random forest reduced roughly 530 V-J features to around 14, which were used in a naive Bayes classifier (R e1071). TCRdb took the public reads, trimmed them with fastp at Q25, ran MiXCR for clone calling and kept in-frame beta chains. Each record represents a unique CDR3 protein, reported with the most common genes and DNA among its rows. The V and J calls were determined by TCRdb, not by the authors. The sample table records 560,000 or so distinct CDR3 sequences; 15% to 20% of these occur just once. Jointly, the top ten make up approximately 48% of the sample.

Moderately to severely active disease, a Clinical Activity Score of at least 3, a NOSPECS grade of at least 4, and a duration under 3 months were present in ophthalmopathy patients. The study excluded patients with uncontrolled infections, other autoimmune diseases, pregnancy or lactation. Clinical symptoms, serum thyroxine and TRAb, thyroid ultrasound, and orbital computed tomography formed the basis for the diagnoses. PBMCs were isolated from 10 ml of fresh peripheral blood by Ficoll-Paque density gradient centrifugation. Total RNA was extracted using Trizol reagent, and RNA quality was assessed on an Agilent 2100 Bioanalyzer. The research as a whole found: Most expanded thyroid clonotypes (frequency above 0.001) were also detected in blood, a finding suggesting that blood repertoires may reflect thyroid immune responses. A 13 V-J signature model separated ophthalmopathy from stable hyperthyroidism, with nearly 90% sensitivity and around 84% specificity in cross-validation and 80%/75% in testing. In validation, the model predicted progression to ophthalmopathy a median of roughly 6.1 months before onset, with about 71% sensitivity and 72.22% specificity. Sample size was not statistically predetermined, and blinding of investigators to group allocation was not performed.

The sequencing input was blood. The chain is encoded by TRBV10-3 joined to TRBJ2-1; the D call is possibly TRBD1 or TRBD2, each sharing 5 bases. The TCR originated in a middle-aged man with Graves' ophthalmopathy. The sequence in DNA is TGTGCCATCAACTCCGGGACCCGAAAACCCTACGCCAATGAGCAGTTCTTC. Translated, this is CAINSGTRKPYANEQFF.